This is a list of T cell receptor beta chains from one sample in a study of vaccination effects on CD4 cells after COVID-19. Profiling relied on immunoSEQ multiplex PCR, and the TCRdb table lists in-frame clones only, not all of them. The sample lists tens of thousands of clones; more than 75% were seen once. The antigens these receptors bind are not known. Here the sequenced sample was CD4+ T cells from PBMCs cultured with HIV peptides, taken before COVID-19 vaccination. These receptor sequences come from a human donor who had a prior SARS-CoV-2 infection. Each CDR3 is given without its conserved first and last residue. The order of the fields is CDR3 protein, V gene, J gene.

ASNRGLNTEAF	TRBV2	TRBJ1-1
ASSLDSGSNGYT	TRBV5-1	TRBJ1-2
ASSPDLVVTSGRTPGEQY	TRBV5-1	TRBJ2-7
ASSPPGREASREQY	TRBV5-4	TRBJ2-7
ASSHGPLAYNEQF	TRBV4-2	TRBJ2-1
ASSGWRGQETQY	TRBV3-1/TRBV3-2	TRBJ2-5
ASGWGQGLSNQPQH	TRBV12-5	TRBJ1-5
ASNQQGAGTEAF	TRBV5-1	TRBJ1-1
SARSIRGAF	TRBV20-1	TRBJ1-1
ASSPLPSGSDNEQF	TRBV18	TRBJ2-1
ASSPTETSGVSYEQY	TRBV6-6	TRBJ2-7
ASSHNSGRGTGELF	TRBV4-1	TRBJ2-2
ASSSLYGEGGYT	TRBV5-1	TRBJ1-2
ASRGLAEQETQY	TRBV5-4	TRBJ2-5
ASSLRPVYEQY	TRBV14	TRBJ2-7
ASSSLSGTTGELF	TRBV11-2	TRBJ2-2
ASSPPSGGSETQY	TRBV3-1/TRBV3-2	TRBJ2-5
ASSLISQTSTEAF	TRBV6-5	TRBJ1-1
SVRHTNTGELF	TRBV29-1	TRBJ2-2
ASSPTRGQADTGELF	TRBV7-2	TRBJ2-2
ASSLSGNQPQH	TRBV12-3/TRBV12-4	TRBJ1-5
ASTILGRETQY	TRBV19	TRBJ2-5
ASSGRLEIETQY	TRBV6-2/TRBV6-3	TRBJ2-5
ASALQFTNEKLF	TRBV7-2	TRBJ1-4
ASSPDRGNYGYT	TRBV2	TRBJ1-2
ASSFRGRNSPLH	TRBV11-2	TRBJ1-6
ASRTGKNTGELF	TRBV18	TRBJ2-2
ASSLSGTAFYEQY	TRBV5-5	TRBJ2-7
ASSVGPGVDYGYT	TRBV9	TRBJ1-2